This TCR beta chain appears in the sequencing data of a study of blood T cell repertoires in COVID-19. As for the study in general: Researchers got acute and convalescent COVID-19 samples from the United States, Italy and Spain.

Adults between about 18 and 89 years of age took part from 20 to 25 US areas. Participants had their cohort set by participant-reported clinical history. Two consecutive negative NP/OP PCR tests, clearance, or resolved symptoms defined Cohort 3 recovery. The germline CDR1 and CDR2 sequences are LGHNA and YNFKEQ. The V end lost 1 base, the J end lost 4 bases, and 16 bases lay between the germline ends. CDR3 size: 17 residues. Some clones are missing from TCRdb's copy, which holds only in-frame ones; the method was immunoSEQ multiplex PCR. The table lists some 490,000 clones, more than 85% of them singletons.

Sequenced input: PBMCs or T cells enriched from blood (not recorded which). The chain links TRBV4-2 to TRBJ2-2, with D possibly TRBD1 on 6 matching bases. The clonotype was recovered from a woman aged 55-70 years who had recovered from COVID-19. For the CDR3, the DNA is TGTGCCAGCAGCCAAGGGACGAGGGGGTATGGCACCGGGGAGCTGTTTTTT. It codes for CASSQGTRGYGTGELFF.